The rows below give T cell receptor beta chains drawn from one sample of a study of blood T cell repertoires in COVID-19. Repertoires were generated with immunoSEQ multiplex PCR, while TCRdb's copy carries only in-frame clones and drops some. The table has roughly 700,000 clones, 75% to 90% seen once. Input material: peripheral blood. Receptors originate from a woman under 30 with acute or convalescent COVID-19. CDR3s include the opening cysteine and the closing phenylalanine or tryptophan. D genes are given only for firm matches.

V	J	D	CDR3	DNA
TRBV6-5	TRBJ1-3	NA	CASSYRRGQPNTIYF	TGTGCCAGCAGTTACCGCCGAGGACAGCCAAACACCATATATTTT
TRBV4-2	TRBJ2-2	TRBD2	CASSQETSAVTGELFF	TGTGCCAGCAGCCAGGAGACTAGCGCGGTCACCGGGGAGCTGTTTTTT
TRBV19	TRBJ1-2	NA	CATHPGANYGYTF	TGTGCCACCCATCCGGGAGCTAACTATGGCTACACCTTC
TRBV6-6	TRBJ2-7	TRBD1	CASSYGGQGFNEQYF	TGTGCCAGCAGTTACGGCGGACAGGGGTTCAACGAGCAGTACTTC
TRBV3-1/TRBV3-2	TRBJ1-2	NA	CASSRSGANYGYTF	TGTGCCAGCAGCCGGTCAGGGGCTAACTATGGCTACACCTTC
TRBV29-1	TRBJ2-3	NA	CSVERRWTDTQYF	TGCAGCGTTGAACGGAGGTGGACAGATACGCAGTATTTT
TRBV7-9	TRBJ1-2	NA	CASSLEVAGGYTF	TGTGCCAGCAGCTTAGAGGTGGCGGGGGGCTACACCTTC
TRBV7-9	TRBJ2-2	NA	CASTRSSLAAGNTGELFF	TGTGCCAGCACCCGCTCGTCGTTAGCGGCTGGGAACACCGGGGAGCTGTTTTTT
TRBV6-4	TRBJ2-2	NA	CASGSGGSTGELFF	TGTGCCAGCGGATCGGGGGGCAGCACCGGGGAGCTGTTTTTT
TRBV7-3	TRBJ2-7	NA	CASSLIPAYEQYF	TGTGCCAGCAGCTTAATCCCGGCCTACGAGCAGTACTTC